Presented here are 21 T cell receptor beta chains from one specimen sequenced in a study of T cell repertoires in cytomegalovirus infection (dated by TCRdb to the late 2010s). The sample's treatment or condition label, decoded: in vitro stimulation with specific CMV peptide epitopes to enrich CMV-specific T cells. Which antigens these TCRs recognize remains unknown. Instrument on record: Illumina HiSeq 1500. TCRdb reanalyzed the raw reads on its own, using fastp at Q25 for trimming and MiXCR for clone calling, and kept in-frame beta chains. When rows share a CDR3 protein, they turn into one entry using the most common DNA and genes. The sample table records hundreds of thousands of distinct CDR3 sequences; 31% of these occur just once. The ten largest clonotypes hold under 15% of the sample. The source material was cultured CD8+ T cells from PBMCs, sampled from culture after CMV antigen stimulation. These receptors all come from a human donor in good health (CMV status not recorded). Some clones in this sample may be carry-over from other donors' samples.

The V and J genes are TRBV29-1 and TRBJ2-7; D uncertain. Germline V lookup: CDR1 SQVTM, CDR2 ANQGSEA. V shed 1 base and J shed 5 bases, with 12 bases lying between them. The CDR3 has 13 amino acids. The CDR3 nucleotides are TGCAGCGTTGAAGGGGTAGGGCCCAACGAGCAGTACTTC. Translated: CSVEGVGPNEQYF.

This clonotype occurred many times. CDR3 sequence (DNA): TGTGCCAGCAGGCTCGACAGGGGGAACTATGGCTACACCTTC. This encodes CASRLDRGNYGYTF. The genes are TRBV6-1 and TRBJ1-2; 9 nucleotides agree with TRBD1. CDR3 length: 14 residues. The germline V gene has CDR1 MNHNS and CDR2 SASEGT. Trimming took 6 bases from V and 2 from J; bases not matched to a gene: 4.

This chain links TRBV29-1 with TRBJ1-2; maybe TRBD1 (6 bases). Deletions cut 5 bases from V and 3 bases from J, with 22 bases between. The CDR3 runs to 16 residues. The V gene's germline CDR1 is SQVTM and CDR2 ANQGSEA. The chain's CDR3 is CSVLVWAGERDYGYTF. The CDR3 coding sequence is TGCAGCGTTCTCGTATGGGCAGGGGAACGGGACTATGGCTACACCTTC.

The rearrangement uses TRBV27 and TRBJ1-1; D gene uncertain. The V end was cut by 2 bases, the J end by 5 bases, with 12 bases between. This CDR3 contains 14 residues. Per the germline V gene, CDR1 is MNHEY and CDR2 is SMNVEV (reference sequence). This chain's CDR3 is CASSLGGGQTEAFF. In DNA, the CDR3 is TGTGCCAGCAGTTTAGGTGGAGGCCAGACTGAAGCTTTCTTT.

J is TRBJ2-7 and V is TRBV7-8, with 10 bases lining up with TRBD2. The CDR3 spans 16 residues. Losses at the gene ends were 2 bases for V and 2 bases for J; bases not matched to a gene: 6. CDR1 and CDR2 (germline): SGHVS, FQNEAQ. CDR3 in amino acids: CASSLSSGGQTYEQYF. The CDR3 DNA reads TGTGCCAGCAGCTTAAGTAGCGGGGGGCAAACCTACGAGCAGTACTTC.

This clonotype has just a few counts. The J gene is TRBJ2-1, the V gene TRBV13; D remains unclear. Germline lookup yields CDR1 PRHDT and CDR2 FYEKMQ (reference sequence). CDR3 size: 14 residues. Trimming removed 0 bases at V and 5 bases at J, with 8 bases between. The CDR3 bases are TGTGCCAGCAGCTTAGGCCTAAGAGACAATGAGCAGTTCTTC. Protein sequence: CASSLGLRDNEQFF.

This clonotype came up a few times. The chain employs TRBV4-3 and TRBJ1-5; 11 bases align to TRBD1. This CDR3 is 18 amino acids long. Losses at the gene ends were 0 bases for V and 6 bases for J; bases not matched to a gene: 10. CDR1 and CDR2 from the germline V gene are LGHNA and YSLEER. CDR3 sequence: CASSQDRRDRGLGQPQHF. The CDR3 bases are TGCGCCAGCAGCCAAGATCGACGGGACAGGGGGTTGGGTCAGCCCCAGCATTTT.

This clonotype was observed at least ten times. V is TRBV12-3 or TRBV12-4 and J is TRBJ2-2, with TRBD1 matching over 8 bases. V lost 7 bases, J lost 5 bases, and 9 bases stayed unmatched. The CDR3 has 15 residues. As DNA, the CDR3 is TGTGCCAGCACCGTAGGGACAGGCTCTACCGGGGAGCTGTTTTTT. Translated, it gives CASTVGTGSTGELFF.

Worth noting for this clonotype: A read error may explain this, as a much larger clone is one base away. The chain couples TRBV7-8 to TRBJ2-7; D unclear. Germline CDR1 and CDR2: SGHVS and FQNEAQ. Trimming stripped 8 bases from V and 0 bases from J, with 11 bases between. The CDR3 sequence is 13 residues long. This chain's CDR3 is CASGPPSSYEQYV. The CDR3 DNA reads TGTGCCAGCGGCCCCCCGAGCTCCTACGAGCAGTACGTC.

This clonotype was counted a few times. The rearrangement joins TRBV6-1 to TRBJ1-1; 7 bases are shared with TRBD1. Looked up from germline, CDR1 is MNHNS and CDR2 is SASEGT. This CDR3 has 15 residues. J lost 2 bases, V lost 6 bases, and 9 bases had no gene match. This CDR3 is CASRENRDRNTEAFF. The CDR3 DNA reads as TGTGCCAGCAGGGAGAACCGGGACAGAAACACTGAAGCTTTCTTT.

This clonotype occurred once. V gene TRBV7-6 combines with J gene TRBJ2-5; tentatively, D is TRBD2 (6 bases). Per the germline V gene, CDR1 is SGHVS and CDR2 is FNYEAQ. The CDR3 totals 17 residues. The CDR3 DNA sequence: TGTGCTAGGAGCTTAGGACTAAACTTTAGGGCATTGGAGACCCAGTACTTC. Translating it yields CARSLGLNFRALETQYF.

This clonotype was observed a few times. The chain is built from TRBV6-6 and TRBJ2-5; no clear D. V lost 3 bases and J lost 5, with 10 bases in between. The germline CDR1 and CDR2 sequences are MNHNY and SVGAGI (reference sequence). This CDR3 is built from 13 residues. CDR3 loop: CASSYKGFETQYF. The DNA of the CDR3 is TGTGCCAGCAGTTATAAGGGATTCGAGACCCAGTACTTC.

This clonotype turned up a few times. The rearrangement joins TRBV19 to TRBJ1-1; D uncertain. Germline-derived CDR1 and CDR2 are LNHDA and SQIVND (reference sequence). This CDR3 is 16 amino acids long. V was shortened by 6 bases and J by 0 bases, with 17 bases between the two germline ends. The CDR3 nucleotides are TGTGCCAGTAGGCATCTTTTGACCGACTTGAACACTGAAGCTTTCTTT. It translates to CASRHLLTDLNTEAFF.

This CDR3 is CASSYSPSGVVYNEQFF. CDR3 sequence (DNA): TGTGCCAGCAGTTACTCCCCTAGCGGGGTGGTATACAATGAGCAGTTCTTC. V is TRBV6-5 and J is TRBJ2-1; TRBD2 aligns across 9 bases. CDR3 length equals 17 residues. CDR1 and CDR2 (germline): MNHEY, SVGAGI. V lost 0 bases, J lost 4 bases, and 7 bases stayed unmatched.

This chain links TRBV7-6 with TRBJ2-1; 9 bases map to TRBD1. This CDR3 comprises 16 residues. V shed 5 bases, J shed 2 bases, and the junction held 7 bases outside the gene matches. In germline, CDR1 is SGHVS, CDR2 FNYEAQ. CDR3 bases: TGTGCCAGCAGCGGGGCCGGGACAGGGACCTACAATGAGCAGTTCTTC. Protein sequence: CASSGAGTGTYNEQFF.

This clonotype was seen a few times. The gene calls are TRBV15 and TRBJ2-5; unclear D gene. V lost 7 bases and J lost 0, with 15 bases in between. This CDR3 has 15 residues. The germline CDR1 and CDR2 sequences are LNHNV and YYDKDF (reference sequence). The CDR3 protein is CATTSKGLYQETQYF. Here the CDR3 DNA reads TGTGCCACCACCTCTAAAGGGCTGTACCAAGAGACCCAGTACTTC.

V is TRBV7-8 and J is TRBJ2-4; D possibly corresponds to TRBD2 (5 bases). Germline V CDR1 and CDR2: SGHVS, FQNEAQ. V lost 6 bases and J lost 1, with 19 bases in between. This CDR3 has 17 residues. The CDR3 coding sequence is TGTGCCAGCAGTCACAGATCGGACTTCTCGGCCAAAAACATTCAGTACTTC. Translating gives CASSHRSDFSAKNIQYF. Looking up the rest from reference TRBV7-8 and TRBJ2-4 gives the full variable domain: GAGVSQSPRYKVAKRGQDVALRCDPISGHVSLFWYQQALGQGPEFLTYFQNEAQLDKSGLPSDRFFAERPEGSVSTLKIQRTQQEDSAVYLCASSHRSDFSAKNIQYFGAGTRLSVL.

This rearrangement joins TRBV10-3 to TRBJ1-2; no clear D gene. Germline lookup yields CDR1 ENHRY and CDR2 SYGVKD. The V gene lost 2 bases and the J gene lost 3 bases, with 10 bases spanning the gap. The CDR3 spans 14 residues. CDR3 nucleotides: TGTGCCATCAGTGAGGAGGTTTTTGACTATGGCTACACCTTC. Translation gives CAISEEVFDYGYTF.

The gene calls are TRBV7-8 and TRBJ2-7; D perhaps matches TRBD1 (6 bases). Looked up from germline, CDR1 is SGHVS and CDR2 is FQNEAQ. V was cut by 2 bases and J by 7 bases, with 12 bases left in between. The CDR3 is 13 residues long. CDR3 loop: CASSLTQGNEQYV. In nucleotides, the CDR3 is TGTGCCAGCAGCTTAACCCAGGGGAATGAGCAGTACGTC.

This clonotype has at least ten counts. The rearrangement joins TRBV12-3 or TRBV12-4 to TRBJ2-1, with TRBD2 identical over 8 bases. V dropped 5 bases and J dropped 4; count of bases not matched to a gene: 7. CDR3 length: 15 amino acids. In nucleotides, the CDR3 is TGTGCCAGCAGTATCTTCGGGGGGGCGTACAATGAGCAGTTCTTC. Protein product: CASSIFGGAYNEQFF.

This clonotype was picked up a small number of times. The J gene is TRBJ2-7, the V gene TRBV5-1; tentatively, D is TRBD1 (5 bases). With 4 bases removed from V and 4 bases from J, the gap between germline ends came to 18 bases. This CDR3 has 15 residues. Germline V gene sequence: CDR1 SGHRS, CDR2 YFSETQ. The CDR3 loop is CASSPQGLLEYEQYV. DNA for the CDR3: TGCGCCAGCAGCCCCCAGGGCCTACTGGAGTACGAGCAGTACGTC.